These 30 T cell receptor beta chains were all obtained from the same sample, sequenced in a study of identical twins. MiXCR was run by TCRdb on the 5' RACE reads, yielding one entry per CDR3 protein. This sample has some 300,000 distinct CDR3 sequences, with 10% to 15% found just once. These same records also appear under a second study, on yellow fever vaccine responses in identical twins.

Specimen: CD8+ T cells sorted from blood. The source is a young woman in good health.

This clonotype was counted a few times. The chain combines TRBV7-6 with TRBJ2-7; D is perhaps TRBD2 (6 bases). Germline V gene data show CDR1 as SGHVS and CDR2 as FNYEAQ. The length of the CDR3 is 13 residues. V dropped 6 bases and J dropped 4 bases, with 13 bases sitting between them. In DNA form, the CDR3 reads TGTGCCAGCAGTACTAGCTCAGGGTACGAGCAGTACTTC. Translation: CASSTSSGYEQYF.

This rearrangement joins TRBV12-3 or TRBV12-4 to TRBJ1-2; a weak D match, TRBD1 (5 bases). The germline V and J ends were trimmed by 6 bases and 4 bases, with 9 bases remaining between them. This CDR3 is 12 amino acids long. This CDR3 reads CASRGGFYGYTF. DNA of the CDR3: TGTGCCAGCAGGGGGGGTTTCTATGGCTACACCTTC.

This clonotype was seen a handful of times. This chain connects TRBV10-2 to TRBJ2-7; no definite D call. CDR1 and CDR2 from the germline V gene are WSHSY and SAAADI. CDR3 size: 14 residues. The V end lost 4 bases, the J end lost 2 bases, and 12 bases lay between the germline ends. The CDR3 DNA reads TGCGCCAGCAGTGTCATCGGAGAGGCCTACGAGCAGTACGTC. Its translation: CASSVIGEAYEQYV.

This clonotype was seen only a few times. The V gene is TRBV7-9, the J gene TRBJ2-5; TRBD2 aligns across 7 bases. The CDR3 runs 13 residues. V was pared by 5 bases and J by 5 bases, with 5 bases of the junction left unmatched. The germline V gene encodes CDR1 SEHNR and CDR2 FQNEAQ (reference sequence). CDR3 sequence (DNA): TGTGCCAGCAGCGCCTGGGGGGGTGAGACCCAGTACTTC. It specifies CASSAWGGETQYF.

The V call is TRBV20-1, the J call TRBJ2-7; 7 nucleotides line up with TRBD2. Looked up from germline, CDR1 is DFQATT and CDR2 is SNEGSKA (reference sequence). CDR3 length: 13 amino acids. As DNA, the CDR3 is TGCAGCCCCGGGACTACCAGCTCCTACGAGCAGTACGTC. Translated, it gives CSPGTTSSYEQYV.

V gene TRBV19 combines with J gene TRBJ2-5, with a weak D call TRBD1 (5 bases). CDR1 and CDR2 (germline): LNHDA, SQIVND (reference sequence). The CDR3 runs to 13 residues. V was shortened by 3 bases and J by 4 bases, with 9 bases between the two germline ends. DNA for the CDR3: TGTGCCAGTAGTATCAGGGCCACAGAGACCCAGTACTTC. Translation: CASSIRATETQYF.

This clonotype has a handful of counts. V and J are TRBV12-3 or TRBV12-4 and TRBJ2-7; a possible D gene is TRBD1 (6 bases). CDR3 length equals 16 residues. Trimming removed 3 bases from V and 7 bases from J, with 22 bases in between. The CDR3: CASSFWSDRRSWEQYF. The CDR3 DNA reads as TGTGCCAGCAGTTTTTGGAGCGACAGGCGGTCTTGGGAGCAGTACTTC.

This chain joins TRBV4-1 and TRBJ2-1; 9 positions match TRBD2. This CDR3 region has 16 residues. The germline gives CDR1 MGHRA, CDR2 YSYEKL. V dropped 0 bases and J dropped 10; count of bases not matched to a gene: 10. The CDR3 here is CASSQDISGGSGEQFF. As DNA, the CDR3 is TGCGCCAGCAGCCAAGATATCAGCGGGGGGTCGGGCGAGCAGTTCTTC.

The CDR3 spells CASSFLEALNTEAFF. The CDR3 nucleotides read TGTGCCAGCAGCTTTTTAGAGGCATTAAACACTGAAGCTTTCTTT. This chain uses TRBV5-6 with TRBJ1-1; the D is unclear. Trimming took off 2 bases at V and 2 bases at J, with 13 bases between the two ends. Germline values: CDR1 SGHDT, CDR2 YYEEEE. This CDR3 region has 15 residues. Drawing the rest from reference TRBV5-6 and TRBJ1-1, the complete variable domain is DAGVTQSPTHLIKTRGQQVTLRCSPKSGHDTVSWYQQALGQGPQFIFQYYEEEERQRGNFPDRFSGHQFPNYSSELNVNALLLGDSALYLCASSFLEALNTEAFFGQGTRLTVV.

This clonotype was observed a handful of times. The CDR3 protein is CASSQEVGNSYNEQFF. CDR3 DNA: TGTGCCAGCAGCCAAGAGGTCGGGAACTCCTACAATGAGCAGTTCTTC. This chain links TRBV4-2 with TRBJ2-1; D is perhaps TRBD2 (5 bases). There are 16 residues in the CDR3. Between the trimmed V and J ends, which lost 0 bases and 0 bases, there was a span of 9 bases. Germline CDR1 and CDR2: LGHNA and YNFKEQ.

The table lists this clonotype with a few counts. The chain couples TRBV27 to TRBJ2-5; D gene uncertain. This CDR3 comprises 13 residues. The V gene lost 2 bases and the J gene lost 5 bases, with 9 bases spanning the gap. Germline V gene lookup returns CDR1 MNHEY and CDR2 SMNVEV (reference sequence). This chain's CDR3 is CASSLAIMETQYF. CDR3 nucleotides: TGTGCCAGCAGTTTAGCTATAATGGAGACCCAGTACTTC.

The chain uses TRBV4-1 and TRBJ2-1, with TRBD2 matching over 9 bases. Germline CDR1 MGHRA, CDR2 YSYEKL. This CDR3 is built from 18 residues. The V gene end was trimmed by 0 bases and the J gene end by 0 bases; junction bases not matched to a gene: 6. This CDR3 reads CASSQEPVSGSSYNEQFF. The CDR3 DNA reads TGCGCCAGCAGCCAAGAACCAGTTAGCGGGAGCTCCTACAATGAGCAGTTCTTC.

This clonotype was counted a few times. J is TRBJ2-2 and V is TRBV5-1, with TRBD1 matching 8 bases. The length of the CDR3 is 13 residues. The germline V gene encodes CDR1 SGHRS and CDR2 YFSETQ. Unmatched junction bases numbered 6, after V lost 7 bases and J lost 7 bases. Written as DNA, the CDR3 is TGCGCCAGCGGACAGGGTATTGACGGGGAGCTGTTTTTT. Encoded protein: CASGQGIDGELFF.

J is TRBJ2-7 and V is TRBV29-1; D is perhaps TRBD1 or TRBD2 (6 bases each). This CDR3 has 13 residues. Germline-derived CDR1 and CDR2 are SQVTM and ANQGSEA. V was clipped by 0 bases and J by 4 bases, with 10 bases between them. The CDR3 nucleotides are TGCAGCGTTGAAGAAGGGGGGAGTTACGAGCAGTACTTC. This sequence encodes CSVEEGGSYEQYF.

This clonotype was observed a few times. The chain links TRBV7-9 to TRBJ2-2, with D tentatively TRBD1 (5 bases). Germline CDR1 reads SEHNR; CDR2 reads FQNEAQ (reference sequence). This CDR3 region has 15 residues. V was shortened by 5 bases and J by 2 bases, with 12 bases between the two germline ends. The CDR3 nucleotides read TGTGCCAGCAGCCCCTCTCAGGGAAACACCGGGGAGCTGTTTTTT. Protein sequence: CASSPSQGNTGELFF.

The chain joins TRBV4-1 to TRBJ2-7; TRBD2 might be the D (5 bases). From germline, CDR1 is MGHRA and CDR2 YSYEKL. V lost 0 bases and J 2 bases, leaving 11 bases between the germline ends. This CDR3 is 15 amino acids long. The CDR3 here is CASSQDWTATYEQYV. CDR3 sequence (DNA): TGCGCCAGCAGCCAAGATTGGACTGCCACCTACGAGCAGTACGTC.

Remarks on this clonotype: A much larger clone is a single base away; this may be a read error. J is TRBJ2-7 and V is TRBV6-1, with D maybe TRBD2 (7 bases). The CDR3 has 12 residues. The germline gives CDR1 MNHNS, CDR2 SASEGT. The CDR3 DNA is TGTGCCACCAGTGTTAGGGGGGGCGAGCAGTACGTC. It translates to CATSVRGGEQYV.

The V and J genes are TRBV14 and TRBJ1-1; a weak D match, TRBD1 (6 bases). Trimming took off 0 bases at V and 8 bases at J, with 10 bases between the two ends. Germline V gene sequence: CDR1 SGHDN, CDR2 FVKESK. This CDR3 contains 13 residues. The CDR3 sequence: CASSQDTGIEAFF. The CDR3 bases are TGTGCCAGCAGCCAAGATACAGGGATCGAAGCTTTCTTT.

This clonotype showed up just a few times. CDR3 loop: CASSVSGDSDTQYF. The DNA for the CDR3 is TGTGCCAGCAGTGTTTCGGGAGACTCAGATACGCAGTATTTT. The rearrangement links TRBV2 to TRBJ2-3, with D possibly being TRBD2 (6 bases). The CDR3 is made up of 14 amino acids. The V end was cut by 4 bases, the J end by 4 bases, with 12 bases between. Germline V gene data show CDR1 as SNHLY and CDR2 as FYNNEI.

This clonotype was observed a few times. The rearrangement joins TRBV24-1 to TRBJ2-5, with 8 positions matching TRBD2. V was clipped by 5 bases and J by 5 bases; unmatched bases: 6. The germline CDR1 and CDR2 sequences are KGHDR and SFDVKD. This CDR3 comprises 14 residues. The DNA for the CDR3 is TGTGCCACCAGTGTCGGGGGGGCCCGGGAGACCCAGTACTTC. This sequence encodes CATSVGGARETQYF.

This clonotype has a handful of counts. This chain uses TRBV4-1 with TRBJ2-1, with D perhaps matching TRBD1 (6 bases). The CDR3 length is 14 residues. Germline V CDR1 and CDR2: MGHRA, YSYEKL. V shed 5 bases and J shed 2 bases, with 10 bases lying between them. The CDR3 here is CASSGQSPYNEQFF. The CDR3 DNA reads as TGCGCCAGCAGCGGACAGTCTCCCTACAATGAGCAGTTCTTC.

The chain links TRBV27 to TRBJ2-7; 7 nucleotides agree with TRBD2. Unmatched junction bases numbered 7, after V lost 4 bases and J lost 1 base. The germline gives CDR1 MNHEY, CDR2 SMNVEV (reference sequence). The CDR3 sequence is 15 residues long. The CDR3 DNA is TGTGCCAGCAGTTCCGCCACTAGCGCGTCCTACGAGCAGTACTTC. It is translated as CASSSATSASYEQYF.

This clonotype was seen only a few times. The chain joins TRBV24-1 to TRBJ2-5, with no clear D. The CDR3 sequence is 13 residues long. Looked up from germline, CDR1 is KGHDR and CDR2 is SFDVKD. Trimming removed 9 bases from V and 10 bases from J, with 20 bases in between. The CDR3 DNA sequence: TGTGCCACCCAGGACGGAGCAAACCCTGACCAGTACTTC. It specifies CATQDGANPDQYF.

This chain uses TRBV2 with TRBJ1-1, with 9 bases lining up with TRBD1. The germline gives CDR1 SNHLY, CDR2 FYNNEI. The CDR3 sequence is 13 residues long. J was trimmed by 0 bases and V by 8 bases; bases with no gene match: 1. The CDR3 is CASGTGLNTEAFF. CDR3 nucleotides: TGTGCCAGCGGGACAGGGCTGAACACTGAAGCTTTCTTT.

This clonotype occurred a few times. At one end the junction does not follow the germline gene, possibly because of a read error. The rearrangement joins TRBV12-3 or TRBV12-4 to TRBJ2-3; D not resolved. The CDR3 spans 14 residues. The CDR3 loop reads CGSSLTYHTDTQYF. As DNA, the CDR3 is TGTGGCAGCAGTTTAACCTATCACACAGATACGCAGTATTTT.

This chain uses TRBV6-5 with TRBJ1-1, with 7 nucleotides matching TRBD1. Germline-derived CDR1 and CDR2 are MNHEY and SVGAGI. CDR3 size: 15 residues. After removal of 0 bases from V and 2 bases from J, the junction contained 3 bases not matched to a gene. The CDR3 DNA reads TGTGCCAGCAGTTACTCGAGGGGGCGAAACACTGAAGCTTTCTTT. Its protein product is CASSYSRGRNTEAFF.

This sequence joins TRBV7-8 and TRBJ2-7; 8 nucleotides line up with TRBD2. The length of the CDR3 is 15 residues. CDR1 and CDR2 (germline): SGHVS, FQNEAQ. V dropped 5 bases and J dropped 0; count of bases not matched to a gene: 6. CDR3 DNA sequence: TGTGCCAGCAGCCCTACTAGCGGAAGCTCCTACGAGCAGTACGTC. Protein sequence: CASSPTSGSSYEQYV.

The rearrangement uses TRBV12-3 or TRBV12-4 and TRBJ2-1; D ambiguous. Trimming left V 4 bases short and J 2 bases short, with 9 bases between. This CDR3 region has 14 residues. The CDR3 DNA sequence: TGTGCCAGCAGTTCATGGGAACCCTACAATGAGCAGTTCTTC. It specifies CASSSWEPYNEQFF.

This clonotype was found a few times. The CDR3 DNA follows: TGTGCCAGCAGGTTCTTTACAGCCGCGGACAGGGATAATTCACCCCTCCACTTT. Its protein product is CASRFFTAADRDNSPLHF. V is TRBV6-1 and J is TRBJ1-6; 8 bases align to TRBD1. CDR1 and CDR2 (germline): MNHNS, SASEGT. The CDR3 covers 18 residues. The junction had 15 bases not matched to a gene; V was cut back by 6 bases and J by 5 bases.

The genes are TRBV6-5 and TRBJ1-6; unclear D gene. The germline CDR1 and CDR2 sequences are MNHEY and SVGAGI. The germline V and J ends were trimmed by 0 bases and 5 bases, with 8 bases remaining between them. The CDR3 has 15 amino acids. In DNA form, the CDR3 reads TGTGCCAGCAGTTACTCGGGCGCGGATAATTCACCCCTCCACTTT. This encodes CASSYSGADNSPLHF.